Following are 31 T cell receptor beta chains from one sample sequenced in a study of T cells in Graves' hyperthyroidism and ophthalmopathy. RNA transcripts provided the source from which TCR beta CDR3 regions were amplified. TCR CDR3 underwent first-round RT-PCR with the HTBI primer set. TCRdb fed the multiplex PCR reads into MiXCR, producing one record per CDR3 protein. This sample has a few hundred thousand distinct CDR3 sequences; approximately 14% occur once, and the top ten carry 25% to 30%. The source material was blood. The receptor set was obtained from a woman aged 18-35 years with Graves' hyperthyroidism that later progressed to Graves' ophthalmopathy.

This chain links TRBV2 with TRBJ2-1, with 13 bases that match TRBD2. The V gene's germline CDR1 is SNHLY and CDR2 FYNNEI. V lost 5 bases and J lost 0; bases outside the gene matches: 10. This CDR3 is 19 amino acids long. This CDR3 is CASSWSGLAGEGSYNEQFF. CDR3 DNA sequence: TGTGCCAGCAGTTGGTCAGGACTAGCGGGAGAGGGCTCCTACAATGAGCAGTTCTTC.

CDR3 residues: CAIGREWGETQYF. Here the CDR3 DNA reads TGTGCCATCGGGCGGGAGTGGGGAGAGACCCAGTACTTC. The genes are TRBV10-3 and TRBJ2-5, with 7 bases fitting TRBD2. The germline gives CDR1 ENHRY, CDR2 SYGVKD. This CDR3 is 13 amino acids long. V dropped 8 bases and J dropped 4; count of bases not matched to a gene: 7.

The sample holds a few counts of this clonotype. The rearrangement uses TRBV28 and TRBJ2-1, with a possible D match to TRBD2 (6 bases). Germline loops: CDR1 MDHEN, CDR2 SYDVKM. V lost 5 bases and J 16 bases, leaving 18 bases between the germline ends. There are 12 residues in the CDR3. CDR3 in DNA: TGTGCCAGCAGTCGCCAGGACGGGAGCTTTTTCTTC. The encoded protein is CASSRQDGSFFF. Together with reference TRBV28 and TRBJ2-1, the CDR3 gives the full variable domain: DVKVTQSSRYLVKRTGEKVFLECVQDMDHENMFWYRQDPGLGLRLIYFSYDVKMKEKGDIPEGYSVSREKKERFSLILESASTNQTSMYLCASSRQDGSFFFGPGTRLTVL.

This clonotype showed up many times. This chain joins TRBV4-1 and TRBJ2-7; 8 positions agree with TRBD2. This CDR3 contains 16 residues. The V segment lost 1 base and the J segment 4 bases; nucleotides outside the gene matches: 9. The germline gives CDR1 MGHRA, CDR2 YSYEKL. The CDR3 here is CASSQAPGGGWYEQYF. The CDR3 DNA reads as TGCGCCAGCAGCCAAGCCCCCGGGGGGGGTTGGTACGAGCAGTACTTC.

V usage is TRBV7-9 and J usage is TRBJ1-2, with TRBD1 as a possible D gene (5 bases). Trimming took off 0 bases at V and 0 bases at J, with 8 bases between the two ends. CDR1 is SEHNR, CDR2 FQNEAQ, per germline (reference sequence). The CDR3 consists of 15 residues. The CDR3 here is CASSLAAGPNYGYTF. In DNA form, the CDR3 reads TGTGCCAGCAGCTTAGCGGCAGGGCCTAACTATGGCTACACCTTC.

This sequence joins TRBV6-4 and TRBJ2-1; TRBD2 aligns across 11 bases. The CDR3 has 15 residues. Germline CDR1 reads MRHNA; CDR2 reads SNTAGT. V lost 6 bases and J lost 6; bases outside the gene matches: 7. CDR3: CASSFLAGGFNEQFF. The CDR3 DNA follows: TGTGCCAGCAGCTTTCTAGCGGGAGGTTTCAATGAGCAGTTCTTC.

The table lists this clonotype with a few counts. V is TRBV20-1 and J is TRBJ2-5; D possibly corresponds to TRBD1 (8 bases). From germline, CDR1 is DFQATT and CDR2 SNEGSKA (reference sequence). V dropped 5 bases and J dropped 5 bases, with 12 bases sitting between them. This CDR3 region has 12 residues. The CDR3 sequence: CSAYRGGETQYF. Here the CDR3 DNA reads TGCAGTGCTTACAGGGGGGGGGAGACCCAGTACTTC.

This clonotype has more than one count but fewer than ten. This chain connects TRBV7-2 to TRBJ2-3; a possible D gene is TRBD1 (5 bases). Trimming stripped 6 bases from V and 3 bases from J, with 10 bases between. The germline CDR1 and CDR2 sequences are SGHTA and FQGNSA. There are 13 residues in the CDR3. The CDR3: CASRGVGTDTQYF. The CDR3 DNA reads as TGTGCCAGCAGAGGGGTGGGGACAGATACGCAGTATTTT.

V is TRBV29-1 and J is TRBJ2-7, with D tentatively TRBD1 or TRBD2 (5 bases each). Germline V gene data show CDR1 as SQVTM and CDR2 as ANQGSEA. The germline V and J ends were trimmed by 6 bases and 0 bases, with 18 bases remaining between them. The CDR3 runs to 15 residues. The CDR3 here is CSVSRGTRSSYEQYF. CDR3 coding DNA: TGCAGCGTGAGCCGGGGCACCAGGAGCTCCTACGAGCAGTACTTC.

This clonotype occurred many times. DNA of the CDR3: TGCGCCAGCAGCTTGGAGGGGTCGGGAGGACCCTACGAGCAGTACTTC. This encodes CASSLEGSGGPYEQYF. The chain is built from TRBV5-1 and TRBJ2-7; 7 bases map to TRBD2. CDR3 length equals 16 residues. The germline CDR1 and CDR2 sequences are SGHRS and YFSETQ. The junction had 8 bases not matched to a gene; V was cut back by 0 bases and J by 2 bases.

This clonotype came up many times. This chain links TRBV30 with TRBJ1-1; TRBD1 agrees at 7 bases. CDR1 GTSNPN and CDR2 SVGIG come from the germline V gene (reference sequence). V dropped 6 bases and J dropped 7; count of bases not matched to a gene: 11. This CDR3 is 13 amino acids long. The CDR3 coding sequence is TGTGCCTGCCTCCTCGGACAGGTGGTTGAAGCTTTCTTT. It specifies CACLLGQVVEAFF.

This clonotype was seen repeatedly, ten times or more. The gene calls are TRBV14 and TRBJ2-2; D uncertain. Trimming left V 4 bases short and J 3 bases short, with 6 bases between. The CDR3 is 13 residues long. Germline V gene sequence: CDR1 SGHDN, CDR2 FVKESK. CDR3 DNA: TGTGCCAGCAGCCTCTGGTACACCGGGGAGCTGTTTTTT. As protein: CASSLWYTGELFF.

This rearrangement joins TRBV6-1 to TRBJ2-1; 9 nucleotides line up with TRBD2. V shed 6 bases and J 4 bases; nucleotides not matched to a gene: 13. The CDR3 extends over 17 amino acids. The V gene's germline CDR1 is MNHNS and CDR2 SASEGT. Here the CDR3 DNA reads TGTGCCAGCAGATGGGTTATTGGACTAGCGCCATACAATGAGCAGTTCTTC. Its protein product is CASRWVIGLAPYNEQFF.

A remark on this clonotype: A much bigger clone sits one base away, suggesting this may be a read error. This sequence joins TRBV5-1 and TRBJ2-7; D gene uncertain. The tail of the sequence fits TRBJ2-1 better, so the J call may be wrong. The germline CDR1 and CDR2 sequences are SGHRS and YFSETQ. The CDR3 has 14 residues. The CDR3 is CASSLDAATYEQFF. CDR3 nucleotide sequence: TGCGCCAGCAGCTTGGATGCAGCAACCTACGAGCAGTTCTTC.

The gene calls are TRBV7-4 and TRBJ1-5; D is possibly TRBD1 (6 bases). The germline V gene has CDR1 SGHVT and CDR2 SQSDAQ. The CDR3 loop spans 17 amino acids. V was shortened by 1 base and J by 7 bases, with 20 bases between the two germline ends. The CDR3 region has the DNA TGTGCCAGCAGCTTAGAAGGGGGAACGGCGACAGGCCAGCCCCAGCATTTT. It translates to CASSLEGGTATGQPQHF. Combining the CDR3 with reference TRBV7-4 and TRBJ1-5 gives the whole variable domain GAGVSQSPRYKVAKRGRDVALRCDSISGHVTLYWYRQTLGQGSEVLTYSQSDAQRDKSGRPSGRFSAERPERSVSTLKIQRTEQGDSAVYLCASSLEGGTATGQPQHFGDGTRLSIL.

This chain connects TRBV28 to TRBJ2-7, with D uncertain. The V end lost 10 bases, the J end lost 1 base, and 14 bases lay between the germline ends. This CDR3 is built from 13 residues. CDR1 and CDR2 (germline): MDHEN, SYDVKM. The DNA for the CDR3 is TGTGCCATAGGCCGACACGGTTCCTACGAGCAGTACTTC. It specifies CAIGRHGSYEQYF.

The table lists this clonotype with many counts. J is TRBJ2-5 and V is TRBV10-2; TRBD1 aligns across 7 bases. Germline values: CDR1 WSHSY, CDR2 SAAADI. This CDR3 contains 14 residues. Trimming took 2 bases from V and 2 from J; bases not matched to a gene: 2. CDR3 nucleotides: TGCGCCAGCAGTGAGCGACAGGGTCAAGAGACCCAGTACTTC. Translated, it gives CASSERQGQETQYF.

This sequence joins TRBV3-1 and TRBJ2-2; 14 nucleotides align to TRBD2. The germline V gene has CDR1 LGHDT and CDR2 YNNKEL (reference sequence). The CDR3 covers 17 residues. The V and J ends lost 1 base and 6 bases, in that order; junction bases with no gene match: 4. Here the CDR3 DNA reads TGTGCCAGCAGCCAAGGACTAGCGGGAGGGCCGGCCGGGGAGCTGTTTTTT. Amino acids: CASSQGLAGGPAGELFF.

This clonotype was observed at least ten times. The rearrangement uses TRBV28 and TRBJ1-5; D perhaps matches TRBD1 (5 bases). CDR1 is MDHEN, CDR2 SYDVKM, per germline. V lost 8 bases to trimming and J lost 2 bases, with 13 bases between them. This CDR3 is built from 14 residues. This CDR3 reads CASADGAGNQPQHF. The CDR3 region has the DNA TGTGCCAGCGCAGACGGGGCAGGCAATCAGCCCCAGCATTTT.

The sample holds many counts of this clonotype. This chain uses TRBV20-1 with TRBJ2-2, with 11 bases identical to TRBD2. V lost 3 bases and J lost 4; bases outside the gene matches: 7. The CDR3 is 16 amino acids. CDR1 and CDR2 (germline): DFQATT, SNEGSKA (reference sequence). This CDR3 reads CSASEFSGRATGELFF. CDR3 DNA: TGCAGTGCTAGTGAATTTAGCGGGAGGGCCACCGGGGAGCTGTTTTTT.

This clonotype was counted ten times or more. CDR3 bases: TGTGCCAGCTCACCCTCGAGAATACAGGGTAATGAGCAGTTCTTC. Residues: CASSPSRIQGNEQFF. The chain recombines TRBV18 with TRBJ2-1; D possibly corresponds to TRBD1 (6 bases). The CDR3 is 15 residues long. Trimming shortened V by 3 bases and J by 7 bases, and 16 bases separated the two germline ends. Looked up from germline, CDR1 is KGHSH and CDR2 is LQKENI.

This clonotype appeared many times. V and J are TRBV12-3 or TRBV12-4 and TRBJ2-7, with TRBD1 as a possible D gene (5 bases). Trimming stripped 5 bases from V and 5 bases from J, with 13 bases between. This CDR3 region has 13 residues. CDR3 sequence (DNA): TGTGCCAGCAGTGAAGGGGCGGCGCACGAGCAGTACTTC. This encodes CASSEGAAHEQYF.

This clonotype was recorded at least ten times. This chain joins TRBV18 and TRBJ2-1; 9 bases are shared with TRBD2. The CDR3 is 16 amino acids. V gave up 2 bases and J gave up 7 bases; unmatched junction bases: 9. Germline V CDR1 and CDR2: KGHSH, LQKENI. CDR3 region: CASSPGTSGLRNEQFF. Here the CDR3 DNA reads TGTGCCAGCTCACCAGGTACTAGCGGGTTGAGAAATGAGCAGTTCTTC.

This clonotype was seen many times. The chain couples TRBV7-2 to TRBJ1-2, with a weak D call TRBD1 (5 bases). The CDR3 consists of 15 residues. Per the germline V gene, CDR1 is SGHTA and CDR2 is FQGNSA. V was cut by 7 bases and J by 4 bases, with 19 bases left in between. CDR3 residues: CASINNTGLGYGYTF. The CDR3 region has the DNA TGTGCCAGCATCAACAATACGGGGCTTGGCTATGGCTACACCTTC.

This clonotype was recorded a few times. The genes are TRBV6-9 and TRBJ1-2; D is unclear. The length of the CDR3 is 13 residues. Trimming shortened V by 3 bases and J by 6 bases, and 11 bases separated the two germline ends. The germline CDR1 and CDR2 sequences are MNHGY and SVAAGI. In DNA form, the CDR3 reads TGTGCCAGCAGTTACCCCACTGTGGATGGCTACACCTTC. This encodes CASSYPTVDGYTF.

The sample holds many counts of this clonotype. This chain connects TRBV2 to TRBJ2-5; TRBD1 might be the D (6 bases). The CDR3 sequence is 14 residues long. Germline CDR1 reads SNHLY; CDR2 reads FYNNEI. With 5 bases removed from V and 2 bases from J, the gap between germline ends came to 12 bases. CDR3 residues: CASSRQAGQETQYF. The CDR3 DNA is TGTGCCAGCAGTCGACAGGCAGGGCAAGAGACCCAGTACTTC. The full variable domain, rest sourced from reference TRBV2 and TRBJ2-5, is EPEVTQTPSHQVTQMGQEVILRCVPISNHLYFYWYRQILGQKVEFLVSFYNNEISEKSEIFDDQFSVERPDGSNFTLKIRSTKLEDSAMYFCASSRQAGQETQYFGPGTRLLVL.

The CDR3 DNA reads as TGCAGTGCATGGCCGGGGGGCAATCAGCCCCAGCATTTT. As protein: CSAWPGGNQPQHF. The chain carries TRBV20-1 and TRBJ1-5, with D tentatively TRBD1 (5 bases). V lost 6 bases and J lost 2, with 11 bases in between. The CDR3 sequence is 13 residues long. CDR1 is DFQATT, CDR2 SNEGSKA, per germline (reference sequence).

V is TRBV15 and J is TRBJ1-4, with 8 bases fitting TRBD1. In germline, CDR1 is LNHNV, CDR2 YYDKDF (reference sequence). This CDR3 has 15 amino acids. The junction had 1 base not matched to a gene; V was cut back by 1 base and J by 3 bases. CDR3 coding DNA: TGTGCCACCAGCAGAGGGACAGGGTCTAATGAAAAACTGTTTTTT. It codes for CATSRGTGSNEKLFF.

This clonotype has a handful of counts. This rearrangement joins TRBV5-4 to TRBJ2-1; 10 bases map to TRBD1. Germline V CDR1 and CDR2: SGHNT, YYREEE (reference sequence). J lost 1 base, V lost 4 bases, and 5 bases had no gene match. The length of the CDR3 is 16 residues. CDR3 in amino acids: CASSSGQGGSYNEQFF. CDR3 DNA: TGTGCCAGCAGCAGTGGACAGGGGGGTTCCTACAATGAGCAGTTCTTC.

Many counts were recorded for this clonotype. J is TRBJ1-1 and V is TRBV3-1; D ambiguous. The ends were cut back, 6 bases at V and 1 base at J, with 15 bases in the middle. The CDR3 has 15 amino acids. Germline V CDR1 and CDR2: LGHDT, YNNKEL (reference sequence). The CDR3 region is CASRVGLGENTEAFF. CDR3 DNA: TGTGCCAGCAGGGTTGGGCTGGGTGAGAACACTGAAGCTTTCTTT.

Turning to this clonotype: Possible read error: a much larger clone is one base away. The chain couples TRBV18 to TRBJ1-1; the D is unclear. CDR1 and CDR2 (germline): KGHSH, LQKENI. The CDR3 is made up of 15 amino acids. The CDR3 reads CASSPNLNMNTEASF. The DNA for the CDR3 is TGTGCCAGCTCACCCAACCTAAACATGAACACTGAAGCTTCCTTT.